Here is one TCR beta chain with its context. Per the original methods: By means of reference gene primer amplification, nucleated cell counts were estimated. The method was immunoSEQ multiplex PCR; TCRdb's version includes in-frame clones alone and lacks a portion of them. V and J calls plus clone size are reproduced from that table; the DNA served to infer D and trimming. This table has 180,000 or so clones, about 90% appearing once. The data derive from a study of blood T cell repertoires in COVID-19. As for the study in general: Acute-phase and convalescent COVID-19 samples originated in the United States, Italy and Spain. PBMCs, B-cell-depleted T cells, or T cells were the source of the cDNA or gDNA that made up the material.

J gave up 0 bases and V 2 bases, and 4 bases lay outside the gene matches. Germline CDR1 is SGHKS and CDR2 is YYEKEE (reference sequence). The CDR3 is 16 residues long. The sequenced material came from peripheral blood. The receptor comes from a man aged 40-50 years with active or convalescent COVID-19. The V and J genes are TRBV5-5 and TRBJ1-5; the match to TRBD1 covers 8 bases. The CDR3 coding sequence is TGTGCCAGCAGCTTTCACAGGGGGAATAGCAATCAGCCCCAGCATTTT. Amino acids: CASSFHRGNSNQPQHF.